One sample yielded the 15 T cell receptor beta chains listed below, sequenced in a study of shared clonotypes between healthy human individuals. Produced via immunoSEQ multiplex PCR; TCRdb's table is partial and in-frame only. The data hold about 1 million clones, with approximately 72% observed a single time. Material for sequencing was memory CD4+ T cells sorted from blood. Subset indicated: CD45RA-negative fraction. The receptors here all came from a man aged 18 to 29 in good health.

The CDR3 is CASSLQGVITGELFF. In DNA form, the CDR3 reads TGTGCCAGCAGCTTACAGGGGGTTATCACCGGGGAGCTGTTTTTT. The V and J genes are TRBV5-4 and TRBJ2-2, with 8 bases fitting TRBD1. The J segment lost 4 bases and the V segment lost 2 bases, leaving 4 bases of the junction unmatched. This CDR3 spans 15 amino acids. Germline CDR1 and CDR2: SGHNT and YYREEE (reference sequence). The full variable domain, with the rest looked up from reference TRBV5-4 and TRBJ2-2, is ETGVTQSPTHLIKTRGQQVTLRCSSQSGHNTVSWYQQALGQGPQFIFQYYREEENGRGNFPPRFSGLQFPNYSSELNVNALELDDSALYLCASSLQGVITGELFFGEGSRLTVL.

The rearrangement joins TRBV7-9 to TRBJ2-1; 8 bases map to TRBD1. The junction had 5 bases not matched to a gene; V was cut back by 7 bases and J by 12 bases. CDR1 and CDR2 (germline): SEHNR, FQNEAQ (reference sequence). The CDR3 extends over 11 amino acids. CDR3: CASTTGGGQFF. The CDR3 DNA reads TGTGCCAGCACCACAGGGGGAGGGCAGTTCTTC.

V is TRBV6-5 and J is TRBJ1-1; no definite D call. Deletions cut 0 bases from V and 4 bases from J, with 9 bases between. The length of the CDR3 is 14 residues. The V gene's germline CDR1 is MNHEY and CDR2 SVGAGI. Written as DNA, the CDR3 is TGTGCCAGCAGTTACTCGATCGTTGGCACTGAAGCTTTCTTT. It yields the protein CASSYSIVGTEAFF.

This rearrangement joins TRBV6-1 to TRBJ2-2, with 9 bases that match TRBD1. After removal of 4 bases from V and 1 base from J, the junction contained 4 bases not matched to a gene. The germline V gene encodes CDR1 MNHNS and CDR2 SASEGT. The CDR3 totals 16 residues. The CDR3 bases are TGTGCCAGCAGTGTAGCGGACAGGGGGAACACCGGGGAGCTGTTTTTT. Translated: CASSVADRGNTGELFF.

V is TRBV14 and J is TRBJ1-1, with 7 bases matching TRBD1. This CDR3 spans 18 amino acids. Germline CDR1 is SGHDN and CDR2 is FVKESK. V dropped 2 bases and J dropped 3; count of bases not matched to a gene: 15. CDR3 DNA: TGTGCCAGCAGCCAAATCGGCAGGGGGAGGGCTGGGGACACTGAAGCTTTCTTT. Protein sequence: CASSQIGRGRAGDTEAFF.

The V gene is TRBV28, the J gene TRBJ2-5; D may correspond to TRBD1 or TRBD2 (6 bases each). V lost 7 bases and J 5 bases, leaving 17 bases between the germline ends. Germline V gene data show CDR1 as MDHEN and CDR2 as SYDVKM. The CDR3 loop spans 14 amino acids. The CDR3 coding sequence is TGTGCCAGCACCCGTCCGGGGGCCGTGGAGACCCAGTACTTC. As protein: CASTRPGAVETQYF.

This clone was counted between two and nine times. V gene TRBV13 combines with J gene TRBJ2-3; TRBD2 matches 10 bases. V lost 6 bases and J lost 3; bases outside the gene matches: 6. Germline assignment: CDR1 PRHDT and CDR2 FYEKMQ (reference sequence). The CDR3 has 15 residues. The CDR3 coding sequence is TGTGCCAGCAGACCTAGCGGGAGTTTGACAGATACGCAGTATTTT. This gives the protein CASRPSGSLTDTQYF.

This clone has only one observation. The chain links TRBV6-1 to TRBJ1-3; D might be TRBD1 (5 bases). The CDR3 spans 17 residues. Trimming cost V 2 bases and J 0 bases, with 14 bases left between them. Germline loops: CDR1 MNHNS, CDR2 SASEGT. The CDR3 here is CASSERGDKLSGNTIYF. For the CDR3, the DNA is TGTGCCAGCAGTGAAAGGGGAGACAAACTCTCTGGAAACACCATATATTTT.

The chain employs TRBV4-1 and TRBJ2-7; 7 bases map to TRBD2. The junction had 2 bases not matched to a gene; V was cut back by 1 base and J by 2 bases. This CDR3 region has 14 residues. The V gene's germline CDR1 is MGHRA and CDR2 YSYEKL. In nucleotides, the CDR3 is TGCGCCAGCAGCCAAGCCGGACTAGCCTACGAGCAGTACTTC. Encoded protein: CASSQAGLAYEQYF.

The CDR3 region has the DNA TGTGCCAGCAGGATTGGGGGTTCAGGTGAAGCTTTCTTT. Its translation is CASRIGGSGEAFF. The gene calls are TRBV28 and TRBJ1-1, with D maybe TRBD1 (5 bases). V was pared by 6 bases and J by 7 bases, with 15 bases between. The CDR3 has 13 amino acids. Germline CDR1 is MDHEN and CDR2 is SYDVKM.

V usage is TRBV14 and J usage is TRBJ1-1; unclear D gene. This CDR3 is built from 12 residues. The germline V gene encodes CDR1 SGHDN and CDR2 FVKESK. The germline V and J ends were trimmed by 4 bases and 8 bases, with 11 bases remaining between them. This CDR3 is CASSRSSNEAFF. DNA of the CDR3: TGTGCCAGCAGCCGTTCTTCTAACGAAGCTTTCTTT.

With regard to this clone: Other DNA sequences within the sample encode an identical CDR3. The V call is TRBV5-1, the J call TRBJ1-5; 7 nucleotides agree with TRBD1. J was trimmed by 4 bases and V by 0 bases; bases with no gene match: 1. CDR1 is SGHRS and CDR2 is YFSETQ in the germline V gene. This CDR3 comprises 14 residues. The CDR3 coding sequence is TGCGCCAGCAGCTTGGAACAGGGGAATCAGCCCCAGCATTTT. Protein sequence: CASSLEQGNQPQHF. Combining the CDR3 with reference TRBV5-1 and TRBJ1-5 gives the whole variable domain KAGVTQTPRYLIKTRGQQVTLSCSPISGHRSVSWYQQTPGQGLQFLFEYFSETQRNKGNFPGRFSGRQFSNSRSEMNVSTLELGDSALYLCASSLEQGNQPQHFGDGTRLSIL.

Here the CDR3 reads CASRRQGSGANVLTF. CDR3 DNA: TGTGCCAGCAGGCGCCAGGGCTCTGGGGCCAACGTCCTGACTTTC. The chain uses TRBV6-6 and TRBJ2-6, with D perhaps matching TRBD1 (5 bases). CDR1 is MNHNY, CDR2 SVGAGI, per germline (reference sequence). V lost 6 bases, J lost 0 bases, and 9 bases lay in between. The CDR3 spans 15 residues.

The chain employs TRBV4-1 and TRBJ2-7, with 7 positions matching TRBD1. The J segment lost 2 bases and the V segment lost 4 bases, leaving 2 bases of the junction unmatched. Germline V gives CDR1 MGHRA, CDR2 YSYEKL. CDR3 length: 13 amino acids. The CDR3 loop is CASSPGQAYEQYF. CDR3 nucleotides: TGCGCCAGCAGCCCAGGACAGGCCTACGAGCAGTACTTC.

The CDR3 coding sequence is TGTGCCATCAGTGACAGGGGGCAGGGCTACACCTTC. It is translated as CAISDRGQGYTF. The chain combines TRBV10-3 with TRBJ1-2, with 8 nucleotides matching TRBD1. Looked up from germline, CDR1 is ENHRY and CDR2 is SYGVKD. The CDR3 is 12 amino acids. Trimming cost V 3 bases and J 8 bases; bases outside gene matches: 2.